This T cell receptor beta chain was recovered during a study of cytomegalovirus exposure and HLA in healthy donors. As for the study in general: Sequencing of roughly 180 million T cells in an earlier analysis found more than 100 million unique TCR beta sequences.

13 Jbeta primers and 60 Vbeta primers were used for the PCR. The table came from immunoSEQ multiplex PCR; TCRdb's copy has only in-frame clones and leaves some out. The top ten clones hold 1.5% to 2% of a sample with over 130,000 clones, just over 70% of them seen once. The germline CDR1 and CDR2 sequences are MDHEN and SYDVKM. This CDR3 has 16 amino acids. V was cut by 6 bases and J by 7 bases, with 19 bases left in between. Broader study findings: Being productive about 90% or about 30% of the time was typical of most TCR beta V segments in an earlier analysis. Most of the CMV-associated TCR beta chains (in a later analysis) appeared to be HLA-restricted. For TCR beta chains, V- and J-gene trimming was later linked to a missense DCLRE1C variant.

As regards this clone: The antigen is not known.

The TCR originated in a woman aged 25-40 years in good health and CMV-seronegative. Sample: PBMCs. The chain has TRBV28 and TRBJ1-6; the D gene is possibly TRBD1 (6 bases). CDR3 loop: CASRPRGGRRNSPLHF. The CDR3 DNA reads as TGTGCCAGCAGACCCCGGGGGGGGCGCCGAAATTCACCCCTCCACTTT.